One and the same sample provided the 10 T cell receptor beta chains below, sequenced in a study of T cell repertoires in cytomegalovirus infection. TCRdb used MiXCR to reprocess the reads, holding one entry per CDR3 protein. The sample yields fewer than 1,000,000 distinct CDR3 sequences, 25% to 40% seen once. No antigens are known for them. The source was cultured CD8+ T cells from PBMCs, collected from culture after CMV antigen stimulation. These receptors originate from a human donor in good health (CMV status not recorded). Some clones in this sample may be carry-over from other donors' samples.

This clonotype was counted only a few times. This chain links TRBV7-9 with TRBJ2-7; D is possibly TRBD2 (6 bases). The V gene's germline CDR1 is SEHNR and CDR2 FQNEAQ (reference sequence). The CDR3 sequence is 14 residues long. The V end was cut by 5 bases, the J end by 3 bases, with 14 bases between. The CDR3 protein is CASSPSGSGYEQYF. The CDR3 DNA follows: TGTGCCAGCAGCCCCTCGGGTAGCGGCTACGAGCAGTACTTC.

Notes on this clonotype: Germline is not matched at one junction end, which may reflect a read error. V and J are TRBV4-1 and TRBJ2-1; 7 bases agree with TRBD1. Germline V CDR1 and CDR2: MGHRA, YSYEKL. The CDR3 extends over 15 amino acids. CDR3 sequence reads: CASSQSQGVYNEQFF. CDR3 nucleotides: TGTGCCAGCAGCCAAAGTCAGGGGGTCTACAATGAGCAGTTCTTC.

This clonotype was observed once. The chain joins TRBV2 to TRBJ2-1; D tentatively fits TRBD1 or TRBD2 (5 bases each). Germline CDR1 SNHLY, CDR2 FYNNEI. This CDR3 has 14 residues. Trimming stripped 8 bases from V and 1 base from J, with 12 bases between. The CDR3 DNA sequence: TGTGCCAGCGTTGGGGACGGTTCCTACAATGAGCAGTTCTTC. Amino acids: CASVGDGSYNEQFF.

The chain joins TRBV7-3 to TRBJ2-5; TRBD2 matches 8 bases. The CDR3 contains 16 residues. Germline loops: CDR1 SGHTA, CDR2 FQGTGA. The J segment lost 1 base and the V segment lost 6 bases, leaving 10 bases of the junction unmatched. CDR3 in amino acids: CASSRTSQPFQETQYF. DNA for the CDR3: TGTGCCAGCAGTAGGACTAGCCAGCCTTTCCAAGAGACCCAGTACTTC.

In DNA form, the CDR3 reads TGTGCCACCAGCAGCGGGGCGGTCGTGACAGGGGTAAACAATGAGCAGTTCTTC. It translates to CATSSGAVVTGVNNEQFF. V gene TRBV15 combines with J gene TRBJ2-1; TRBD1 agrees at 8 bases. From germline, CDR1 is LNHNV and CDR2 YYDKDF (reference sequence). V gave up 3 bases and J gave up 5 bases; unmatched junction bases: 15. CDR3 length equals 18 residues. The full variable domain, rest sourced from reference TRBV15 and TRBJ2-1, is DAMVIQNPRYQVTQFGKPVTLSCSQTLNHNVMYWYQQKSSQAPKLLFHYYDKDFNNEADTPDNFQSRRPNTSFCFLDIRSPGLGDTAMYLCATSSGAVVTGVNNEQFFGPGTRLTVL.

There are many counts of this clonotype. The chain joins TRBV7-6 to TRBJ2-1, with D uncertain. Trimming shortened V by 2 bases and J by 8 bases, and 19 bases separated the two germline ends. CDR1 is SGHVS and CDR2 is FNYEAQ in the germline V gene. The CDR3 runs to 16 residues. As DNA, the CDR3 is TGTGCCAGCAGCTTAACTACCTGGGCAGGAAGGGATGAGCAGTTCTTC. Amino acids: CASSLTTWAGRDEQFF. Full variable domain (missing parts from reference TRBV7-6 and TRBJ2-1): GAGVSQSPRYKVTKRGQDVALRCDPISGHVSLYWYRQALGQGPEFLTYFNYEAQQDKSGLPNDRFSAERPEGSISTLTIQRTEQRDSAMYRCASSLTTWAGRDEQFFGPGTRLTVL.

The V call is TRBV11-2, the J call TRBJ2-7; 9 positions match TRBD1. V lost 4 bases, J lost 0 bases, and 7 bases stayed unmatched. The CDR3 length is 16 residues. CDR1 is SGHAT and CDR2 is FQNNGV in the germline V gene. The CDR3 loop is CASSSPGQGYSYEQYF. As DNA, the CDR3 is TGTGCCAGCAGCTCTCCGGGACAGGGCTACTCCTACGAGCAGTACTTC.

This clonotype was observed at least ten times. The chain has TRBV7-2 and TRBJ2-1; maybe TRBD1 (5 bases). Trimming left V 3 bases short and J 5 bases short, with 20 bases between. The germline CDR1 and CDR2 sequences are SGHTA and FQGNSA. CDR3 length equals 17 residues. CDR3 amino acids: CASSFWKRTYQDNEQFF. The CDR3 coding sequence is TGTGCCAGCAGCTTTTGGAAAAGGACATACCAAGACAATGAGCAGTTCTTC.

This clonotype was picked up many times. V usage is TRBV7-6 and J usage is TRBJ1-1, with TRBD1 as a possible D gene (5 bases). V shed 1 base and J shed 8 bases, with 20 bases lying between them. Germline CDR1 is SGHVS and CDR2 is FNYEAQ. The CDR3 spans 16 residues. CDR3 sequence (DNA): TGTGCCAGCAGCTTAGAAGGGGAGGGATGGAGTGTAGAAGCTTTCTTT. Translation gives CASSLEGEGWSVEAFF.

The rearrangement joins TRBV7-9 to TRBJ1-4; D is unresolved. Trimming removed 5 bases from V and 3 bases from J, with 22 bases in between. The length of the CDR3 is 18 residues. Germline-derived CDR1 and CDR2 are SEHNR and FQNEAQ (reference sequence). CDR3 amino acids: CASSGNGVGWASNEKLFF. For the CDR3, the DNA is TGTGCCAGCAGCGGAAACGGGGTGGGCTGGGCATCTAATGAAAAACTGTTTTTT.